What follows describes a single T cell receptor beta chain. This record comes from a study of T cell repertoires in ileal Crohn's disease. Generated by immunoSEQ multiplex PCR, the TCRdb table keeps only in-frame clones and is missing some. Of about 17,000 clones listed, over 80% are singletons. Trimming cost V 3 bases and J 0 bases; bases outside gene matches: 12. Germline-derived CDR1 and CDR2 are SGHRS and YFSETQ. CDR3 length: 18 amino acids. The chain joins TRBV5-1 to TRBJ2-3; TRBD2 aligns across 8 bases. This receptor was identified in an adult with Crohn's disease. The sample taken for sequencing was ileal tissue. CDR3 coding DNA: TGCGCCAGCAGCTCCTCGGGGCTGGCGGGGGGAAGCACAGATACGCAGTATTTT. Its protein is CASSSSGLAGGSTDTQYF.